The 28 T cell receptor beta chains listed next were all sequenced from one sample in a study of T cells after yellow fever vaccination. TCRdb reprocessed the 5' RACE reads with MiXCR, giving one entry per CDR3 protein. The data hold 300,000 to 400,000 distinct CDR3 sequences, with approximately 9% observed a single time. This specimen consisted of PBMCs, obtained on the day of the first yellow fever vaccination. The receptors derive from a man aged 18 to 30 who received the YFV17D yellow fever vaccine.

There are a few counts of this clonotype. The chain combines TRBV7-3 with TRBJ1-1, with D possibly matching TRBD1 (5 bases). The V and J ends lost 2 bases and 3 bases respectively, with 10 bases between them. Germline assignment: CDR1 SGHTA and CDR2 FQGTGA. There are 14 residues in the CDR3. The CDR3 is CASSLLGTDTEAFF. Written as DNA, the CDR3 is TGTGCCAGCAGCTTACTGGGGACCGACACTGAAGCTTTCTTT.

This rearrangement joins TRBV19 to TRBJ2-1, with 12 bases fitting TRBD2. The ends lost 1 base at V and 7 bases at J; junction bases unmatched: 2. This CDR3 has 15 amino acids. Germline lookup yields CDR1 LNHDA and CDR2 SQIVND (reference sequence). The CDR3 DNA reads as TGTGCCAGTAGTATAGCTAGCGGGGGGGGAAATGAGCAGTTCTTC. Amino acids: CASSIASGGGNEQFF.

The chain uses TRBV5-4 and TRBJ1-2; D uncertain. The V gene's germline CDR1 is SGHNT and CDR2 YYREEE (reference sequence). Trimming shortened V by 1 base and J by 4 bases, and 8 bases separated the two germline ends. This CDR3 comprises 13 residues. CDR3 amino acids: CASSLTLGYGYTF. CDR3 coding DNA: TGTGCCAGCAGCTTGACCTTGGGCTATGGCTACACCTTC.

This clonotype was counted many times. The V gene is TRBV5-1, the J gene TRBJ2-3; 14 nucleotides match TRBD2. Germline assignment: CDR1 SGHRS and CDR2 YFSETQ. The CDR3 has 15 amino acids. V was pared by 3 bases and J by 5 bases, with 2 bases of the junction left unmatched. CDR3 coding DNA: TGCGCCAGCAGCTGGGGACTAGCGGGGGAAGATACGCAGTATTTT. Its translation: CASSWGLAGEDTQYF.

This clonotype has a count of ten or more. The chain joins TRBV7-2 to TRBJ2-2; D unclear. CDR1 is SGHTA, CDR2 FQGNSA, per germline. The CDR3 totals 13 residues. With 1 base removed from V and 4 bases from J, the gap between germline ends came to 4 bases. For the CDR3, the DNA is TGTGCCAGCAGCTTAGTAACCACCGGGGAGCTGTTTTTT. Translating gives CASSLVTTGELFF.

This clonotype was counted ten times or more. This chain uses TRBV4-2 with TRBJ2-3; 9 nucleotides line up with TRBD2. The CDR3 is 16 amino acids. Trimming removed 1 base from V and 6 bases from J; junction bases left unmatched: 8. Germline V gene sequence: CDR1 LGHNA, CDR2 YNFKEQ. The CDR3 sequence is CASSQVLAGGPDTQYF. CDR3 DNA sequence: TGTGCCAGCAGCCAAGTTCTTGCGGGGGGGCCCGATACGCAGTATTTT.

This clonotype has only a few counts. The chain couples TRBV9 to TRBJ2-2; possible D gene TRBD1, 5 bases. The CDR3 consists of 14 residues. Germline V gene lookup returns CDR1 SGDLS and CDR2 YYNGEE. Deletions cut 0 bases from V and 7 bases from J, with 10 bases between. CDR3 sequence reads: CASSVGQPIGELFF. The CDR3 DNA follows: TGTGCCAGCAGCGTAGGACAGCCAATCGGGGAGCTGTTTTTT.

A few counts support this clonotype. The chain recombines TRBV7-2 with TRBJ2-3; D gene unclear. The V gene's germline CDR1 is SGHTA and CDR2 FQGNSA. This CDR3 is built from 12 residues. The V end lost 6 bases, the J end lost 5 bases, and 9 bases lay between the germline ends. The CDR3 spells CASSTFIDTQYF. CDR3 nucleotide sequence: TGTGCCAGCAGTACGTTCATAGATACGCAGTATTTT.

This clonotype was seen only a few times. The chain combines TRBV6-5 with TRBJ2-5; D may match TRBD1 or TRBD2 (5 bases each). Germline V gene lookup returns CDR1 MNHEY and CDR2 SVGAGI. The CDR3 has 18 residues. Trimming took off 0 bases at V and 5 bases at J, with 22 bases between the two ends. CDR3 loop: CASSYSVAAEGRGETQYF. Written as DNA, the CDR3 is TGTGCCAGCAGTTACTCGGTTGCGGCAGAGGGGCGTGGGGAGACCCAGTACTTC.

This clonotype has ten or more counts. CDR3: CASSLQATRLASSGTQYF. In DNA, the CDR3 is TGTGCCAGCAGCTTGCAGGCAACCCGACTAGCGTCCTCGGGTACGCAGTATTTT. V gene TRBV5-5 combines with J gene TRBJ2-3; 8 nucleotides agree with TRBD2. The CDR3 has 18 residues. The V and J ends lost 1 base and 8 bases, in that order; junction bases with no gene match: 18. Per the germline V gene, CDR1 is SGHKS and CDR2 is YYEKEE (reference sequence).

This sequence joins TRBV7-9 and TRBJ1-2; a possible D gene is TRBD1 (6 bases). V shed 1 base and J shed 6 bases, with 15 bases lying between them. CDR3 length: 15 residues. Germline V gene lookup returns CDR1 SEHNR and CDR2 FQNEAQ (reference sequence). CDR3 DNA: TGTGCCAGCAGCTTAGTCCCTACAGGGCGAAATGGCTACACCTTC. Translating it yields CASSLVPTGRNGYTF.

This clonotype was counted at least ten times. The rearrangement links TRBV28 to TRBJ2-5; TRBD1 agrees at 9 bases. After removal of 4 bases from V and 5 bases from J, the junction contained 11 bases not matched to a gene. Germline loops: CDR1 MDHEN, CDR2 SYDVKM. This CDR3 comprises 16 residues. The CDR3 is CASSSSGTGIRETQYF. CDR3 nucleotide sequence: TGTGCCAGCAGTTCCTCCGGGACAGGGATTCGGGAGACCCAGTACTTC.

Only a few counts were recorded for this clonotype. The J gene is TRBJ1-4, the V gene TRBV30; D is possibly TRBD1 (6 bases). V lost 2 bases and J lost 8, with 12 bases in between. This CDR3 spans 13 amino acids. The germline CDR1 and CDR2 sequences are GTSNPN and SVGIG (reference sequence). CDR3 in amino acids: CAWSNGTTEKLFF. The CDR3 nucleotides read TGTGCCTGGAGTAACGGGACAACGGAAAAACTGTTTTTT.

The chain joins TRBV7-9 to TRBJ1-2, with D perhaps matching TRBD1 (5 bases). The CDR3 is made up of 13 amino acids. The germline V gene encodes CDR1 SEHNR and CDR2 FQNEAQ (reference sequence). Trimming took off 7 bases at V and 6 bases at J, with 15 bases between the two ends. Here the CDR3 reads CASNSAGRHGYTF. DNA of the CDR3: TGTGCCAGCAACTCTGCGGGGCGCCATGGCTACACCTTC.

This clonotype was counted between two and nine times. The chain joins TRBV5-1 to TRBJ2-7; a weak D match, TRBD2 (5 bases). Germline V gene lookup returns CDR1 SGHRS and CDR2 YFSETQ. The V gene lost 4 bases and the J gene lost 0 bases, with 14 bases spanning the gap. The CDR3 consists of 15 residues. The CDR3 loop reads CASSPGIGSSYEQYF. The DNA for the CDR3 is TGCGCCAGCAGCCCGGGGATTGGGAGCTCCTACGAGCAGTACTTC.

The V call is TRBV5-1, the J call TRBJ1-3; D unclear. Between the trimmed V and J ends, which lost 0 bases and 6 bases, there was a span of 13 bases. Germline-derived CDR1 and CDR2 are SGHRS and YFSETQ. This CDR3 contains 15 residues. CDR3 coding DNA: TGCGCCAGCAGCTTGGAAGGTCGACGGGAAAACACCATATATTTT. Amino acids: CASSLEGRRENTIYF. The full variable domain, with the rest looked up from reference TRBV5-1 and TRBJ1-3, is KAGVTQTPRYLIKTRGQQVTLSCSPISGHRSVSWYQQTPGQGLQFLFEYFSETQRNKGNFPGRFSGRQFSNSRSEMNVSTLELGDSALYLCASSLEGRRENTIYFGEGSWLTVV.

This clonotype was seen only a few times. This chain uses TRBV12-3 or TRBV12-4 with TRBJ2-5; the D is unclear. This CDR3 comprises 16 residues. V gave up 6 bases and J gave up 0 bases, with 17 bases separating them. CDR3 protein: CASSPSLIGYQETQYF. CDR3 coding DNA: TGTGCCAGCAGCCCATCCCTGATAGGGTACCAAGAGACCCAGTACTTC.

In its sample, this clonotype was seen many times. The gene calls are TRBV20-1 and TRBJ2-3; D not certain. This CDR3 contains 12 residues. Germline V gene lookup returns CDR1 DFQATT and CDR2 SNEGSKA (reference sequence). The ends were cut back, 1 base at V and 4 bases at J, with 6 bases in the middle. In DNA form, the CDR3 reads TGCAGTGCTAGAGCGACATCAGATACGCAGTATTTT. Encoded protein: CSARATSDTQYF.

This clonotype was recorded a few times. The chain is built from TRBV24-1 and TRBJ2-1, with D perhaps matching TRBD1 (5 bases). V lost 1 base to trimming and J lost 12 bases, with 12 bases between them. The CDR3 has 13 amino acids. Germline V gene lookup returns CDR1 KGHDR and CDR2 SFDVKD. Here the CDR3 DNA reads TGTGCCACCAGTGATTTTCCCGCCCAGGGGCAGTTCTTC. It encodes CATSDFPAQGQFF.

J is TRBJ2-1 and V is TRBV7-9, with 7 bases lining up with TRBD2. Germline V gives CDR1 SEHNR, CDR2 FQNEAQ (reference sequence). The V segment lost 4 bases and the J segment 8 bases; nucleotides outside the gene matches: 8. The length of the CDR3 is 14 residues. The CDR3 DNA follows: TGTGCCAGCAGCTCCGGACTAGGGAGGGATGAGCAGTTCTTC. Amino acid sequence: CASSSGLGRDEQFF.

The chain is built from TRBV6-1 and TRBJ2-6; 7 bases match TRBD1. Germline V gives CDR1 MNHNS, CDR2 SASEGT. With 6 bases clipped from V and 0 bases from J, the junction kept 8 bases outside the gene matches. The length of the CDR3 is 17 residues. CDR3 protein: CASRPRDSSSGANVLTF. The CDR3, as DNA: TGTGCCAGCAGGCCCCGGGACAGCAGCTCTGGGGCCAACGTCCTGACTTTC.

This clonotype has just a few counts. The chain joins TRBV15 to TRBJ1-2; 10 bases are a match to TRBD1. Germline trimming cut 3 bases from V and 8 bases from J; bases unmatched to any gene: 12. CDR1 is LNHNV and CDR2 is YYDKDF in the germline V gene (reference sequence). The CDR3 has 16 amino acids. The DNA of the CDR3 is TGTGCCACCAGCAGGGACAGGGGGTCTTCAAGGCAGGGCTACACCTTC. Translation: CATSRDRGSSRQGYTF.

This clonotype showed up just a few times. V usage is TRBV21-1 and J usage is TRBJ1-5. TRBV21-1 represents a pseudogene. The CDR3 length is 11 residues. In DNA, the CDR3 is TGTGCCAGCAGCTACAATCAGCCCCAGCATTTT. It translates to CASSYNQPQHF.

V is TRBV6-4 and J is TRBJ2-3, with D perhaps matching TRBD1 (6 bases). Germline lookup yields CDR1 MRHNA and CDR2 SNTAGT. CDR3 length equals 15 residues. V shed 6 bases and J shed 1 base, with 14 bases lying between them. The CDR3 DNA reads TGTGCCAGCAGCGAAACAGGGTTGGGCACAGATACGCAGTATTTT. This sequence encodes CASSETGLGTDTQYF.

This clonotype was seen only a few times. The V call is TRBV6-5, the J call TRBJ1-6; TRBD1 matches 8 bases. V trimming: 1 base; J trimming: 9 bases; junction bases outside the gene matches: 8. The CDR3 totals 16 residues. From germline, CDR1 is MNHEY and CDR2 SVGAGI. The CDR3 nucleotides read TGTGCCAGCAGTTACTTATCAGGGGGCTCGGGTTCACCCCTCCACTTT. It is translated as CASSYLSGGSGSPLHF.

The chain has TRBV12-3 or TRBV12-4 and TRBJ2-7; D is possibly TRBD2 (5 bases). There are 13 residues in the CDR3. Deletions cut 7 bases from V and 2 bases from J, with 12 bases between. This CDR3 is CASMDWATYEQYF. The CDR3 nucleotides read TGTGCCAGCATGGACTGGGCGACCTACGAGCAGTACTTC.

The chain carries TRBV12-3 or TRBV12-4 and TRBJ2-1, with 7 bases matching TRBD2. V dropped 5 bases and J dropped 0; count of bases not matched to a gene: 13. CDR3 size: 18 residues. This CDR3 reads CASSALPGRGSSYNEQFF. In DNA, the CDR3 is TGTGCCAGCAGTGCGCTTCCTGGGCGGGGGAGCTCCTACAATGAGCAGTTCTTC.

The rearrangement uses TRBV3-1 and TRBJ2-7; D uncertain. The CDR3 length is 13 residues. Germline loops: CDR1 LGHDT, CDR2 YNNKEL (reference sequence). The ends were cut back, 4 bases at V and 3 bases at J, with 10 bases in the middle. CDR3 nucleotides: TGTGCCAGCAGCCGCAGTCCCAACTACGAGCAGTACGTC. Its protein is CASSRSPNYEQYV.